Included here is one T cell receptor (beta chain) sequence, with context. This table comes from immunoSEQ multiplex PCR, and its TCRdb copy is limited to in-frame clones, with some not included. This table has about 170,000 clones, roughly nine tenths appearing once. The sample comes from a study of blood T cell repertoires in COVID-19. This CDR3 contains 16 residues. The germline V gene has CDR1 SNHLY and CDR2 FYNNEI. V lost 6 bases to trimming and J lost 4 bases; unmatched junction nucleotides: 7. Sequenced input: peripheral blood. The sequence was obtained from a man between 70 and 80 years old with acute or convalescent COVID-19. V gene TRBV2 combines with J gene TRBJ2-3, with 13 positions matching TRBD2. The DNA of the CDR3 is TGTGCCAGCAGGGCGCGAACTAGCGGGGGGGCAGATACGCAGTATTTT. Translated, it gives CASRARTSGGADTQYF.